The 16 T cell receptor beta chains below come from one sample, sequenced in a study of blood T cell repertoires in COVID-19. Assay: immunoSEQ multiplex PCR; the TCRdb copy retains only in-frame clones and omits some. The sample has fewer than 350,000 clones, about 85% seen once. The sequencing input was PBMCs or T cells enriched from blood (not recorded which). These receptors were collected from a woman in her 50s who had recovered from COVID-19.

The chain combines TRBV28 with TRBJ1-1; TRBD1 agrees at 7 bases. The CDR3 extends over 12 amino acids. The J segment lost 10 bases and the V segment lost 9 bases, leaving 11 bases of the junction unmatched. Germline values: CDR1 MDHEN, CDR2 SYDVKM. The CDR3 protein is CASVSDRVGAFF. The CDR3 DNA is TGTGCCAGTGTCTCCGACAGGGTGGGAGCTTTCTTT.

The rearrangement uses TRBV7-8 and TRBJ1-3, with 7 nucleotides matching TRBD1. Trimming cost V 5 bases and J 4 bases; bases outside gene matches: 8. Germline V lookup: CDR1 SGHVS, CDR2 FQNEAQ. The CDR3 length is 15 residues. The CDR3 DNA reads as TGTGCCAGCAGCGCCCACAGGGGCTCAGGAAACACCATATATTTT. It encodes CASSAHRGSGNTIYF.

This clone came up once. This chain links TRBV6-1 with TRBJ1-1; no reliable D call. V lost 1 base, J lost 1 base, and 10 bases lay in between. This CDR3 has 15 residues. Germline values: CDR1 MNHNS, CDR2 SASEGT. The CDR3 DNA sequence: TGTGCCAGCAGTGAAGACGGTCGAAAGAACACTGAAGCTTTCTTT. Translating gives CASSEDGRKNTEAFF.

CDR3 sequence: CASSRLGGGAGSYEQYF. The CDR3 DNA reads as TGTGCCAGCAGCCGACTCGGGGGTGGGGCGGGCTCCTACGAGCAGTACTTC. The chain recombines TRBV11-2 with TRBJ2-7, with TRBD2 as a possible D gene (6 bases). Trimming removed 5 bases at V and 0 bases at J, with 20 bases between. CDR3 size: 17 residues. Germline values: CDR1 SGHAT, CDR2 FQNNGV.

The chain couples TRBV29-1 to TRBJ2-5; no definite D call. CDR3 length: 11 amino acids. Germline V gene lookup returns CDR1 SQVTM and CDR2 ANQGSEA. V gave up 5 bases and J gave up 7 bases, with 11 bases separating them. For the CDR3, the DNA is TGCAGCGTTAGGCAATCAGGGACCCAGTACTTC. Translated: CSVRQSGTQYF.

The chain recombines TRBV27 with TRBJ1-1; D remains ambiguous. This CDR3 has 14 amino acids. Germline V CDR1 and CDR2: MNHEY, SMNVEV (reference sequence). With 4 bases removed from V and 0 bases from J, the gap between germline ends came to 9 bases. CDR3 in DNA: TGTGCCAGCAGTTGGGGAGTCATGAACACTGAAGCTTTCTTT. Encoded protein: CASSWGVMNTEAFF.

V and J are TRBV11-3 and TRBJ1-4; TRBD1 aligns across 9 bases. V was pared by 5 bases and J by 0 bases, with 16 bases of the junction left unmatched. The V gene's germline CDR1 is SGHNT and CDR2 YENEEA. There are 20 residues in the CDR3. CDR3 in amino acids: CASSPPPSSTGGATNEKLFF. In DNA, the CDR3 is TGTGCCAGCAGCCCTCCTCCCTCCTCGACAGGGGGGGCAACTAATGAAAAACTGTTTTTT.

The rearrangement uses TRBV6-5 and TRBJ1-6, with 7 nucleotides matching TRBD1. The CDR3 length is 15 residues. The V gene's germline CDR1 is MNHEY and CDR2 SVGAGI. Trimming removed 2 bases from V and 9 bases from J; junction bases left unmatched: 7. CDR3 residues: CASSYRRGGGSPLHF. CDR3 coding DNA: TGTGCCAGCAGTTACCGCAGAGGGGGCGGTTCACCCCTCCACTTT.

This rearrangement joins TRBV18 to TRBJ2-5, with 7 bases identical to TRBD2. Per germline, CDR1 KGHSH and CDR2 LQKENI. V was clipped by 6 bases and J by 1 base; unmatched bases: 8. The CDR3 spans 15 residues. DNA of the CDR3: TGTGCCAGCTCGCCCAGGTCGGGGGGCCAAGAGACCCAGTACTTC. Protein sequence: CASSPRSGGQETQYF.

The V and J genes are TRBV9 and TRBJ2-2, with TRBD2 matching over 7 bases. The V segment lost 0 bases and the J segment 5 bases; nucleotides outside the gene matches: 4. This CDR3 has 15 residues. Looked up from germline, CDR1 is SGDLS and CDR2 is YYNGEE. This chain's CDR3 is CASSVGTRDTGELFF. CDR3 nucleotides: TGTGCCAGCAGCGTAGGGACTAGAGATACCGGGGAGCTGTTTTTT.

This clone was detected once. The chain uses TRBV5-5 and TRBJ2-3, with 10 bases that match TRBD2. The CDR3 contains 15 residues. Trimming at V came to 2 bases and at J to 4 bases, leaving 4 bases not matched to a gene. Germline lookup yields CDR1 SGHKS and CDR2 YYEKEE (reference sequence). The CDR3 here is CASSLAGGSPDTQYF. CDR3 bases: TGTGCCAGCAGCTTAGCGGGAGGGAGTCCAGATACGCAGTATTTT.

The rearrangement uses TRBV3-1 (or the pseudogene TRBV3-2) and TRBJ2-5, with 8 positions matching TRBD2. The CDR3 loop spans 15 amino acids. V dropped 1 base and J dropped 5; count of bases not matched to a gene: 6. The germline V gene encodes CDR1 LGHDT and CDR2 YNNKEL (reference sequence). The CDR3 DNA reads TGTGCCAGCAGCCAAGCGGCGGGGGGATCGGAGACCCAGTACTTC. It encodes CASSQAAGGSETQYF.

This clone was recorded only once. The chain joins TRBV4-1 to TRBJ2-2, with 10 positions matching TRBD2. Germline V CDR1 and CDR2: MGHRA, YSYEKL. V trimming: 4 bases; J trimming: 3 bases; junction bases outside the gene matches: 5. CDR3 length: 16 residues. Written as DNA, the CDR3 is TGCGCCAGCAGCCCTATAGCGGGAGGAGACACCGGGGAGCTGTTTTTT. Translated, it gives CASSPIAGGDTGELFF.

This clone showed up just a few times. V gene TRBV19 combines with J gene TRBJ1-5; 7 bases are shared with TRBD1. Germline V gene lookup returns CDR1 LNHDA and CDR2 SQIVND (reference sequence). The CDR3 consists of 14 residues. Trimming took 6 bases from V and 5 from J; bases not matched to a gene: 7. The CDR3 DNA follows: TGTGCCAGTAGCAAACAGGGGTTGCATCAGCCCCAGCATTTT. This codes for CASSKQGLHQPQHF.

The rearrangement joins TRBV18 to TRBJ1-3; 8 bases align to TRBD1. The CDR3 sequence is 17 residues long. Germline-derived CDR1 and CDR2 are KGHSH and LQKENI. J was trimmed by 0 bases and V by 4 bases; bases with no gene match: 8. The CDR3: CASSQQGDLLSGNTIYF. CDR3 DNA: TGTGCCAGCTCACAACAGGGGGACCTTCTCTCTGGAAACACCATATATTTT.

The rearrangement joins TRBV18 to TRBJ2-1; 11 nucleotides agree with TRBD2. The CDR3 spans 16 residues. V trimming: 3 bases; J trimming: 3 bases; junction bases outside the gene matches: 4. Germline values: CDR1 KGHSH, CDR2 LQKENI. The CDR3 DNA reads as TGTGCCAGCTCACCCCTAGCGGGGGGCATCTACAATGAGCAGTTCTTC. Translating it yields CASSPLAGGIYNEQFF.